The table lists the clone carrying this TCR beta chain with a few counts. These data belong to a study of blood T cells in healthy people across ages. A second PCR, run for about 6 to 12 cycles, used a sample-barcoded 5' primer plus a J-beta primer mix. TCRdb re-called the 5' RACE reads with MiXCR, one entry per CDR3 protein. Found here are about 1.6 million distinct CDR3 sequences, roughly 32% of them singletons; the top ten hold about 11%. CDR1 and CDR2 from the germline V gene are MGHRA and YSYEKL. The CDR3 has 16 residues. V lost 5 bases to trimming and J lost 4 bases; unmatched junction nucleotides: 9.

The chain links TRBV4-1 to TRBJ1-5, with 9 bases identical to TRBD1. This clonotype was sampled from a woman in her twenties or thirties in good health. Specimen: blood. Here the CDR3 DNA reads TGCGCCAGCAGCTCACCCGGGACAGGGTTAAATCAGCCCCAGCATTTT. This encodes CASSSPGTGLNQPQHF.